The 27 T cell receptor beta chains presented below share a single source sample, sequenced in a study of blood T cell repertoires in COVID-19. Assay: immunoSEQ multiplex PCR; the TCRdb copy retains only in-frame clones and omits some. Altogether roughly 41,000 clones are present, around four fifths being singletons, with the ten largest covering 1.6%. The specimen sequenced was peripheral blood. These receptor sequences come from a man between 60 and 75 years old with COVID-19, enrolled during active disease.

This rearrangement joins TRBV9 to TRBJ2-1; the D gene is possibly TRBD2 (6 bases). The CDR3 is 14 amino acids. V was trimmed by 4 bases and J by 0 bases, leaving 8 bases between them. Germline V gives CDR1 SGDLS, CDR2 YYNGEE. The CDR3 bases are TGTGCCAGCAGCCTCGGGAGCTCCTACAATGAGCAGTTCTTC. Translated: CASSLGSSYNEQFF.

This clone was recorded a few times. This chain joins TRBV15 and TRBJ2-2; 7 bases fit TRBD1. The CDR3 contains 16 residues. The germline V gene encodes CDR1 LNHNV and CDR2 YYDKDF (reference sequence). The V and J ends lost 0 bases and 6 bases, in that order; junction bases with no gene match: 7. The CDR3 DNA reads as TGTGCCACCAGCAGAGAAGGCAGGGGGTTAGCCGGGGAGCTGTTTTTT. It encodes CATSREGRGLAGELFF.

The chain recombines TRBV28 with TRBJ2-1; D is unclear. Germline values: CDR1 MDHEN, CDR2 SYDVKM. The length of the CDR3 is 14 residues. With 7 bases removed from V and 7 bases from J, the gap between germline ends came to 17 bases. CDR3 sequence: CASTGGRVWNEQFF. As DNA, the CDR3 is TGTGCCAGCACCGGCGGCCGCGTGTGGAATGAGCAGTTCTTC. The full variable domain, with the rest looked up from reference TRBV28 and TRBJ2-1, is DVKVTQSSRYLVKRTGEKVFLECVQDMDHENMFWYRQDPGLGLRLIYFSYDVKMKEKGDIPEGYSVSREKKERFSLILESASTNQTSMYLCASTGGRVWNEQFFGPGTRLTVL.

This clone was observed once. This chain uses TRBV9 with TRBJ2-1; TRBD1 matches 8 bases. Trimming at V came to 2 bases and at J to 9 bases, leaving 1 base not matched to a gene. Germline loops: CDR1 SGDLS, CDR2 YYNGEE. The CDR3 covers 12 residues. In DNA, the CDR3 is TGTGCCAGCAGCGTGGACAGGGTTGAGCAGTTCTTC. Its translation: CASSVDRVEQFF.

The gene calls are TRBV5-1 and TRBJ1-1; D is perhaps TRBD1 (5 bases). The CDR3 runs to 15 residues. CDR1 and CDR2 from the germline V gene are SGHRS and YFSETQ. The ends were cut back, 4 bases at V and 4 bases at J, with 17 bases in the middle. For the CDR3, the DNA is TGCGCCAGCAGCCCAGCACAGGCAGGTTCCACTGAAGCTTTCTTT. Its protein is CASSPAQAGSTEAFF. The full variable domain, completed using reference TRBV5-1 and TRBJ1-1, is KAGVTQTPRYLIKTRGQQVTLSCSPISGHRSVSWYQQTPGQGLQFLFEYFSETQRNKGNFPGRFSGRQFSNSRSEMNVSTLELGDSALYLCASSPAQAGSTEAFFGQGTRLTVV.

This chain joins TRBV18 and TRBJ1-1, with D possibly TRBD1 on 5 matching bases. Germline V gene data show CDR1 as KGHSH and CDR2 as LQKENI. This CDR3 is built from 13 residues. V was clipped by 3 bases and J by 5 bases, with 10 bases between them. CDR3 sequence reads: CASSPAEGTEAFF. CDR3 in DNA: TGTGCCAGCTCACCGGCGGAGGGGACTGAAGCTTTCTTT. Supplemented by reference TRBV18 and TRBJ1-1, the full variable domain reads NAGVMQNPRHLVRRRGQEARLRCSPMKGHSHVYWYRQLPEEGLKFMVYLQKENIIDESGMPKERFSAEFPKEGPSILRIQQVVRGDSAAYFCASSPAEGTEAFFGQGTRLTVV.

V usage is TRBV14 and J usage is TRBJ2-7; TRBD1 might be the D (5 bases). The germline CDR1 and CDR2 sequences are SGHDN and FVKESK. The CDR3 has 14 residues. V lost 5 bases and J lost 9, with 20 bases in between. CDR3 sequence: CASSFVFPGSRQYF. CDR3 sequence (DNA): TGTGCCAGCAGCTTTGTCTTTCCAGGGTCCAGGCAGTACTTC.

The chain employs TRBV12-3 or TRBV12-4 and TRBJ1-1; D is ambiguous. CDR3 length: 13 residues. Trimming pared 7 bases from V and 0 bases from J, leaving 9 bases between. CDR3: CASTHRMNTEAFF. The CDR3 region has the DNA TGTGCCAGCACTCACAGAATGAACACTGAAGCTTTCTTT.

The J gene is TRBJ1-2, the V gene TRBV2; D unresolved. In germline, CDR1 is SNHLY, CDR2 FYNNEI. V was clipped by 10 bases and J by 4 bases, with 19 bases between them. CDR3 length: 14 amino acids. The DNA of the CDR3 is TGTGCCACCTCCCGGGATCGGGATATCTATGGCTACACCTTC. This sequence encodes CATSRDRDIYGYTF. Looking up the rest from reference TRBV2 and TRBJ1-2 gives the full variable domain: EPEVTQTPSHQVTQMGQEVILRCVPISNHLYFYWYRQILGQKVEFLVSFYNNEISEKSEIFDDQFSVERPDGSNFTLKIRSTKLEDSAMYFCATSRDRDIYGYTFGSGTRLTVV.

This chain connects TRBV3-1 (or the pseudogene TRBV3-2) to TRBJ1-1, with 7 bases lining up with TRBD1. V lost 4 bases, J lost 7 bases, and 6 bases stayed unmatched. Germline V gives CDR1 LGHDT, CDR2 YNNKEL (reference sequence). CDR3 length equals 13 residues. CDR3 DNA sequence: TGTGCCAGCAGCCCGCGGTGGGACAGTGAAGCTTTCTTT. This translates into CASSPRWDSEAFF.

The chain links TRBV7-9 to TRBJ2-1; 9 bases fit TRBD1. Trimming cost V 7 bases and J 9 bases; bases outside gene matches: 13. CDR3 length equals 15 residues. CDR1 and CDR2 (germline): SEHNR, FQNEAQ (reference sequence). Written as DNA, the CDR3 is TGTGCCAGCAATCCGGGACAGGGTATTGTCGGTGAGCAGTTCTTC. As protein: CASNPGQGIVGEQFF.

The chain links TRBV3-1 (or the pseudogene TRBV3-2) to TRBJ2-5, with D maybe TRBD1 (6 bases). The CDR3 totals 13 residues. V was trimmed by 5 bases and J by 7 bases, leaving 14 bases between them. Germline lookup yields CDR1 LGHDT and CDR2 YNNKEL (reference sequence). In DNA form, the CDR3 reads TGTGCCAGCAGCTATAGGGACAAAGGGACCCAGTACTTC. This translates into CASSYRDKGTQYF.

This clone was picked up a small number of times. The chain carries TRBV30 and TRBJ1-1; no definite D call. Trimming cost V 0 bases and J 3 bases, with 14 bases left between them. From germline, CDR1 is GTSNPN and CDR2 SVGIG (reference sequence). This CDR3 region has 15 residues. CDR3 sequence reads: CAWSVRAVRDTEAFF. The DNA of the CDR3 is TGTGCCTGGAGTGTACGAGCGGTTCGTGACACTGAAGCTTTCTTT.

The chain couples TRBV27 to TRBJ1-6, with D hard to call. Trimming removed 4 bases at V and 7 bases at J, with 8 bases between. CDR1 is MNHEY, CDR2 SMNVEV, per germline (reference sequence). The CDR3 runs to 13 residues. The CDR3 is CASSYGLNSPLHF. CDR3 bases: TGTGCCAGCAGTTACGGGTTAAATTCACCCCTCCACTTT.

The J gene is TRBJ2-7, the V gene TRBV4-3, with a possible D match to TRBD2 (5 bases). CDR1 and CDR2 from the germline V gene are LGHNA and YSLEER. With 6 bases removed from V and 9 bases from J, the gap between germline ends came to 9 bases. The CDR3 loop spans 10 amino acids. The CDR3 sequence is CASSHRGQYF. CDR3 sequence (DNA): TGCGCCAGCAGTCATCGGGGGCAGTACTTC.

This clone was found a few times. V and J are TRBV3-1 (or the pseudogene TRBV3-2) and TRBJ1-1; D not certain. Germline V lookup: CDR1 LGHDT, CDR2 YNNKEL (reference sequence). V was pared by 5 bases and J by 10 bases, with 17 bases between. The CDR3 is made up of 13 amino acids. CDR3 in DNA: TGTGCCAGCAGCTTTACTTCCGGGGTAGGAGCTTTCTTT. It encodes CASSFTSGVGAFF.

The rearrangement joins TRBV7-9 to TRBJ2-5; D is possibly TRBD1 (5 bases). Germline CDR1 SEHNR, CDR2 FQNEAQ (reference sequence). Trimming removed 7 bases from V and 2 bases from J, with 14 bases in between. This CDR3 is built from 14 residues. As DNA, the CDR3 is TGTGCCAGCAACCCTCAGGGTCGGCAAGAGACCCAGTACTTC. Protein sequence: CASNPQGRQETQYF.

There are a few counts of this clone. The chain combines TRBV19 with TRBJ1-2; D gene ambiguous. The CDR3 covers 11 residues. V was trimmed by 8 bases and J by 7 bases, leaving 11 bases between them. Germline CDR1 and CDR2: LNHDA and SQIVND (reference sequence). The CDR3 here is CASLGGGGYTF. DNA of the CDR3: TGTGCCAGTCTTGGAGGAGGTGGCTACACCTTC.

The chain uses TRBV3-1 (or the pseudogene TRBV3-2) and TRBJ2-5; 9 nucleotides agree with TRBD1. Germline CDR1 LGHDT, CDR2 YNNKEL (reference sequence). The V gene end was trimmed by 2 bases and the J gene end by 5 bases; junction bases not matched to a gene: 9. The CDR3 length is 16 residues. CDR3 sequence: CASSQPSRDRDETQYF. Here the CDR3 DNA reads TGTGCCAGCAGCCAACCGTCCCGGGACAGGGATGAGACCCAGTACTTC.

This rearrangement joins TRBV15 to TRBJ1-5; 7 nucleotides align to TRBD1. The CDR3 has 15 residues. Germline lookup yields CDR1 LNHNV and CDR2 YYDKDF (reference sequence). V lost 1 base to trimming and J lost 2 bases; unmatched junction nucleotides: 2. This chain's CDR3 is CATSRGTGGNQPQHF. The CDR3, as DNA: TGTGCCACCAGCAGAGGGACAGGAGGCAATCAGCCCCAGCATTTT.

A single count supports this clone. The chain links TRBV7-8 to TRBJ1-1; D unresolved. The germline V gene has CDR1 SGHVS and CDR2 FQNEAQ. The CDR3 spans 12 residues. The germline V and J ends were trimmed by 5 bases and 6 bases, with 10 bases remaining between them. The CDR3 nucleotides read TGTGCCAGCAGCACCTACGAGGCTGAAGCTTTCTTT. Translated: CASSTYEAEAFF.

This chain joins TRBV27 and TRBJ2-7; 13 positions agree with TRBD2. The CDR3 runs 16 residues. V dropped 4 bases and J dropped 0; count of bases not matched to a gene: 3. Germline V lookup: CDR1 MNHEY, CDR2 SMNVEV (reference sequence). The CDR3 DNA reads as TGTGCCAGCAGTTCACTAGCGGGAGGGGGCTCCTACGAGCAGTACTTC. It translates to CASSSLAGGGSYEQYF.

This rearrangement joins TRBV6-5 to TRBJ2-5; a weak D match, TRBD1 (5 bases). The CDR3 loop spans 13 amino acids. V lost 7 bases and J 5 bases, leaving 14 bases between the germline ends. Germline values: CDR1 MNHEY, CDR2 SVGAGI. CDR3 region: CASMGPLEETQYF. The DNA of the CDR3 is TGTGCCAGCATGGGGCCTTTGGAGGAGACCCAGTACTTC.

The V gene is TRBV10-1, the J gene TRBJ1-2; no clear D gene. Germline V lookup: CDR1 WNHNN, CDR2 SYGVQD (reference sequence). CDR3 length: 13 residues. Trimming pared 3 bases from V and 3 bases from J, leaving 8 bases between. The CDR3 spells CASSDTADYGYTF. In DNA form, the CDR3 reads TGCGCCAGCAGTGATACAGCCGACTATGGCTACACCTTC.

The chain joins TRBV15 to TRBJ2-7, with D hard to call. There are 13 residues in the CDR3. V shed 0 bases and J shed 3 bases, with 6 bases lying between them. Looked up from germline, CDR1 is LNHNV and CDR2 is YYDKDF (reference sequence). The CDR3 region has the DNA TGTGCCACCAGCAGAGATTACGGCTACGAGCAGTACTTC. Amino acid sequence: CATSRDYGYEQYF.

J is TRBJ2-2 and V is TRBV14; 7 bases align to TRBD1. Trimming at V came to 4 bases and at J to 4 bases, leaving 3 bases not matched to a gene. Germline CDR1 is SGHDN and CDR2 is FVKESK. This CDR3 is built from 14 residues. The DNA of the CDR3 is TGTGCCAGCAGCCCGGACAGGCCCACCGGGGAGCTGTTTTTT. Amino acid sequence: CASSPDRPTGELFF.

The J gene is TRBJ2-1, the V gene TRBV7-8, with 7 bases matching TRBD2. CDR1 SGHVS and CDR2 FQNEAQ come from the germline V gene. The CDR3 totals 17 residues. V shed 0 bases, J shed 4 bases, and the junction held 9 bases outside the gene matches. The CDR3 spells CASSLAIGASGYNEQFF. The CDR3 DNA is TGTGCCAGCAGCTTAGCGATTGGGGCTAGCGGTTACAATGAGCAGTTCTTC.